One TCR beta chain is described in this entry. The record originates from a study of blood T cell repertoires in COVID-19. The overall study: The origin of the acute and convalescent COVID-19 samples was the United States, Italy and Spain. The analysed material was cDNA or gDNA that came from T cells, B-cell-depleted T cells, or PBMCs.

Assay: immunoSEQ multiplex PCR; the TCRdb copy retains only in-frame clones and omits some. Of 180,000 or so clones listed, 80% to 90% were seen once; the top ten hold 2% to 3%. This CDR3 region has 14 residues. V dropped 6 bases and J dropped 4 bases, with 13 bases sitting between them. Germline V gene data show CDR1 as MNHEY and CDR2 as SVGEGT. The rearrangement joins TRBV6-2 or TRBV6-3 to TRBJ1-5; D perhaps matches TRBD1 (5 bases). This sequence was found in a man aged 35 to 55 with active or convalescent COVID-19. The sample was peripheral blood. DNA of the CDR3: TGTGCCAGCAGCCTTGACAGACGAAATCAGCCCCAGCATTTT. Translating it yields CASSLDRRNQPQHF.